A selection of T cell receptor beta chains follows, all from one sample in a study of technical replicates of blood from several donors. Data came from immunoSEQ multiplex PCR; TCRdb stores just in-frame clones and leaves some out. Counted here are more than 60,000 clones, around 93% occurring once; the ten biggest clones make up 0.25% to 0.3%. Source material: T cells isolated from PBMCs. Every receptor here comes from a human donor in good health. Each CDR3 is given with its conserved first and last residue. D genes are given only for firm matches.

CASSIEGTFNNEKLFF TRBJ1-4 TRBV19 -
CASSFSGVNTGELFF TRBJ2-2 TRBV11-2 TRBD2
CASSPQQGAYTDTQYF TRBJ2-3 TRBV11-2 TRBD1
CASSFGTPGGETQYF TRBJ2-5 TRBV5-5 -
CASSRRDTEAFF TRBJ1-1 TRBV19 -
CASRQQPSGNTGELFF TRBJ2-2 TRBV4-1 TRBD2
CASSSRATEAFF TRBJ1-1 TRBV28 -
CASSQGLGGSDYEQYF TRBJ2-7 TRBV4-2 -
CASSVDSGKGDRVTDQPQHF TRBJ1-5 TRBV9 TRBD1
CASSVGQGATGANVLTF TRBJ2-6 TRBV9 TRBD1
CASSPFRGGYTGELFF TRBJ2-2 TRBV5-8 -
CASSPLTGSYEQYF TRBJ2-7 TRBV19 TRBD1
CASSPQGSGELFF TRBJ2-2 TRBV19 TRBD1
CASSPRLADEQYF TRBJ2-7 TRBV18 TRBD2
CAWDRGSYEQYF TRBJ2-7 TRBV30 TRBD1
CASSQGPLTGSYEQYF TRBJ2-7 TRBV14 TRBD1
CASSTGGGEQYF TRBJ2-7 TRBV5-1 -
CASSQDRVAHEAFF TRBJ1-1 TRBV4-1 -
CASTSYAQGTGELFF TRBJ2-2 TRBV7-9 -
CASSEFLASGTTDTQYF TRBJ2-3 TRBV6-1 TRBD2
CASSLLSSGNTIYF TRBJ1-3 TRBV7-9 -
CAMKEQGRETQYF TRBJ2-5 TRBV10-3 -
CASSLGRGNTYNEQYF TRBJ2-7 TRBV5-1 -
CASRVAGGLNNEQFF TRBJ2-1 TRBV6-1 TRBD2
CASIIGTPLGEQYF TRBJ2-7 TRBV6-1 -
CASSSPGEGTGELFF TRBJ2-2 TRBV5-1 -
CASSEGGLAGLRSNEQFF TRBJ2-1 TRBV18 TRBD2
CASRSLRGSNIYEQYF TRBJ2-7 TRBV28 -
CASSILRQGEQYF TRBJ2-7 TRBV28 TRBD1
CASSLAGDIGAFF TRBJ1-1 TRBV5-1 -
CASGSARGEPLHF TRBJ1-6 TRBV12-5 -
CAWTQVVNEKLFF TRBJ1-4 TRBV30 -
CSVEDRGAAKNIQYF TRBJ2-4 TRBV29-1 -
CATGSGRAQIYEQYF TRBJ2-7 TRBV2 TRBD2
CASSQDLPNTEAFF TRBJ1-1 TRBV4-2 -
CASSLGFRAMNTEAFF TRBJ1-1 TRBV5-1 -
CASLLAGGYNEQFF TRBJ2-1 TRBV6-1 TRBD2
CASSLAGTENEKLFF TRBJ1-4 TRBV28 TRBD1
CASSSNARSSGRAPEQFF TRBJ2-1 TRBV28 TRBD2
CASSSPGTGPYGYTF TRBJ1-2 TRBV11-3 TRBD1
CASSLARLFYEQYF TRBJ2-7 TRBV7-2 -
CAWTPLRDLLSNSPLHF TRBJ1-6 TRBV30 -
CASSQEETDSLFF TRBJ1-4 TRBV4-1 -
CASSARDFPTLNQPQHF TRBJ1-5 TRBV2 -
CASSLSGAYEQYF TRBJ2-7 TRBV5-1 -
CASSNRDRGYEQYF TRBJ2-7 TRBV19 TRBD1